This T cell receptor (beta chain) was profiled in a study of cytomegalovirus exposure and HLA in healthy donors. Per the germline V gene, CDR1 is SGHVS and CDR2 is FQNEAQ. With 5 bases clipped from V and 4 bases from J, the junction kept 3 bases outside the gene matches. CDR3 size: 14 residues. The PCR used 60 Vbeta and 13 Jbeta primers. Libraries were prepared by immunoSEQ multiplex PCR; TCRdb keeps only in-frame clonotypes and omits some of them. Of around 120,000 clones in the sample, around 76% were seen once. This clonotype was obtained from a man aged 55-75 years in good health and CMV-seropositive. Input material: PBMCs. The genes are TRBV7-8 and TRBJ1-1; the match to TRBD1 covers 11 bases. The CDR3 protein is CASSQDRGPTEAFF. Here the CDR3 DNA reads TGTGCCAGCAGCCAGGACAGGGGGCCCACTGAAGCTTTCTTT.